The clone carrying this T cell receptor beta chain was counted a few times. The antigen is not known. V shed 5 bases and J 6 bases; nucleotides not matched to a gene: 12. Per germline, CDR1 SGHDT and CDR2 YYEEEE. This CDR3 comprises 17 residues. Construction of TCR beta libraries was performed using quantitative 5'-RACE with molecular barcodes. TCRdb processed the 5' RACE reads anew with MiXCR; each CDR3 protein has one entry. The table shows roughly 440,000 distinct CDR3 sequences, with 15% to 20% occurring only once. These data are taken from a study of CD8 T cells in ankylosing spondylitis. General study findings and limits: Within ankylosing spondylitis blood, a TCR beta motif made up of roughly eight highly homologous variants appeared to be characteristic. Certain motif variants had earlier appeared in reactive arthritis synovial fluid and blood.

This chain joins TRBV5-6 and TRBJ2-4; the match to TRBD1 covers 12 bases. The sequence came from a male donor with ankylosing spondylitis. Sequenced material: blood, either unsorted or a sorted T cell fraction (not recorded which). CDR3 amino acids: CASRTGTGGTRGNIQYF. Written as DNA, the CDR3 is TGTGCCAGCAGGACCGGGACAGGGGGCACTCGGGGAAACATTCAGTACTTC.